This T cell receptor beta chain was recovered during a study of blood T cell repertoires in COVID-19. Study summary: COVID-19 samples collected from the United States, Italy and Spain covered acute and convalescent phases. Nucleic acid was either cDNA or gDNA, and it came from T cells, B-cell-depleted T cells, or PBMCs.

Per the authors' pipeline: How many nucleated cells were present was estimated from reference gene primer amplification. TCRdb's copy holds only in-frame clones and misses some; the assay was immunoSEQ multiplex PCR. V, J and clone size are those of that table, while D and trimming were read from the DNA. Here the sample spans about 180,000 clones, 86% being singletons. The origin of this receptor is a woman in her twenties or thirties with active or convalescent COVID-19. Sequenced: peripheral blood.

The CDR3 DNA reads TGTGCCAGTAGTATGGCGACAGGGCAATCCTATGGCTACACCTTC. Translating it yields CASSMATGQSYGYTF. V gene TRBV19 combines with J gene TRBJ1-2; TRBD1 agrees at 7 bases. Trimming removed 3 bases from V and 4 bases from J; junction bases left unmatched: 8. This CDR3 is 15 amino acids long. Looked up from germline, CDR1 is LNHDA and CDR2 is SQIVND (reference sequence).